This T cell receptor beta chain originates from a study of T cell changes during pregnancy in multiple sclerosis. Per germline, CDR1 MNHNS and CDR2 SASEGT. The CDR3 runs to 14 residues. The V end lost 4 bases, the J end lost 2 bases, and 11 bases lay between the germline ends. TCRdb's table, derived via immunoSEQ multiplex PCR, lists solely in-frame clones and lacks some. The sample lists tens of thousands of clones, 92% occurring once. The sample consisted of peripheral blood, taken after pregnancy. The sequence came from a female donor with multiple sclerosis, enrolled in a pregnancy study. The chain couples TRBV6-1 to TRBJ2-5; possibly TRBD1 for D (5 bases). The CDR3 loop is CASSVSRVQETQYF. As DNA, the CDR3 is TGTGCCAGCAGTGTGAGCAGGGTTCAAGAGACCCAGTACTTC.